This is a list of T cell receptor beta chains from one sample in a study of cytomegalovirus exposure and HLA in healthy donors. Assay: immunoSEQ multiplex PCR; the TCRdb copy retains only in-frame clones and omits some. Of 200,000 to 250,000 clones in the sample, roughly 79% were seen once. The sample consisted of PBMCs. Receptors originate from a woman between 40 and 50 years old in good health and CMV-seronegative. Both conserved end residues are part of each CDR3. Each record gives: clone size, V gene, J gene, D gene, CDR3 DNA, CDR3 protein. D genes are given only for firm matches. Not every row has a clone size; where given, it reads once, few, many or a size class.

>.|TRBV4-1|TRBJ1-2|.
TGCGCCAGCAGCCCCCGGGATCATAGGCCCTACACCTTC
CASSPRDHRPYTF
>few|TRBV6-4|TRBJ1-5|.
TGTGCCAGCAGTATCAAGAGGAATCAGCCCCAGCATTTT
CASSIKRNQPQHF
>.|TRBV7-9|TRBJ2-7|TRBD1
TGTGCCAGCAGCCTACCCGGGGACAGGGCCTACGAGCAGTACTTC
CASSLPGDRAYEQYF
>few|TRBV7-3|TRBJ1-2|.
TGTGCCAGCAGCCTACAGGGAGACTATGGCTACACCTTC
CASSLQGDYGYTF
>.|TRBV7-8|TRBJ1-4|.
TGTGCCAGCAGCTTTAGGCAGGGGTATAATGAAAAACTGTTTTTT
CASSFRQGYNEKLFF
>.|TRBV28|TRBJ1-1|.
TGTGCCAGCAGTTTTTCGACAGCAACAAACACTGAAGCTTTCTTT
CASSFSTATNTEAFF
>.|TRBV11-2|TRBJ2-7|.
TGTGCCAGCAGCTTAGTCTCGGGGTCGGAACACTACGAGCAGTACTTC
CASSLVSGSEHYEQYF
>.|TRBV9|TRBJ1-1|.
TGTGCCAGCAGCGCCCCAGGGTCGAACACTGAAGCTTTCTTT
CASSAPGSNTEAFF
>.|TRBV5-4|TRBJ1-6|TRBD1
TGTGCCAGCAGCTTGCAAGGGACAGGCTCGTCACCCCTCCACTTT
CASSLQGTGSSPLHF
>.|TRBV7-3|TRBJ1-2|.
TGTGCCACCCAGAGGTGGGGCTACACCTTC
CATQRWGYTF
>.|TRBV4-1|TRBJ2-3|TRBD1
TGCGCCAGCAGCCAAGTAGCCAGGGGGTCTTTCCCAGATACGCAGTATTTT
CASSQVARGSFPDTQYF
>.|TRBV28|TRBJ2-7|.
TGTGCCAGCAGTTTACGGGTCCCCGGGGGCTCCTACGAGCAGTACTTC
CASSLRVPGGSYEQYF
>.|TRBV2|TRBJ1-2|TRBD1
TGTGCCAGCAGGAGGGGGACAGGAATTGGCTACACCTTC
CASRRGTGIGYTF
>once|TRBV11-2|TRBJ2-5|.
TGTGCCAGCAGCTCGACCGGGGAAGAGACCCAGTACTTC
CASSSTGEETQYF
>.|TRBV5-4|TRBJ2-3|.
TGTGCCAGCAGCTTTGAAAGCGCAACAGATACGCAGTATTTT
CASSFESATDTQYF
>once|TRBV25-1|TRBJ2-2|.
TGTGCCAGCAACCCCGGCTGGGCAGGGCCAGCCGGGGAGCTGTTTTTT
CASNPGWAGPAGELFF
>.|TRBV7-2|TRBJ2-1|TRBD2
TGTGCCAGCAGCCCGGGACTAGAGGGTGAGCAGTTCTTC
CASSPGLEGEQFF
>.|TRBV5-4|TRBJ2-7|.
TGTGCCAGCAGCCCTAAGACAGATTCTTTCTCCTACGAGCAGTACTTC
CASSPKTDSFSYEQYF
>once|TRBV5-4|TRBJ2-6|.
TGTGCCAGCAGTCTGTCAGGGTCCGGGGCCAACGTCCTGACTTTC
CASSLSGSGANVLTF
>.|TRBV20-1|TRBJ2-3|.
TGCAGTGTAAAGGGGGTAGATACGCAGTATTTT
CSVKGVDTQYF
>.|TRBV5-1|TRBJ2-3|TRBD2
TGCGCCAGCAGTTCCGGGGGGACTAGCACAGATACGCAGTATTTT
CASSSGGTSTDTQYF
>.|TRBV29-1|TRBJ2-3|.
TGCAGCGCCGGCGGCCAATCCACAGATACGCAGTATTTT
CSAGGQSTDTQYF
>.|TRBV9|TRBJ1-1|.
TGTGCCAGCAGCGTAGCCGGGTACACTGAAGCTTTCTTT
CASSVAGYTEAFF
>.|TRBV5-8|TRBJ2-2|TRBD2
TGTGCCAGCAGCTATTTTGCGGGGGACGCTAGCACCGGGGAGCTGTTTTTT
CASSYFAGDASTGELFF
>once|TRBV25-1|TRBJ2-3|.
TGTGCCAGCAGTCCCCCCCACACAGATACGCAGTATTTT
CASSPPHTDTQYF
>.|TRBV4-1|TRBJ2-6|.
TGCGCCAGCAGCCAACAAGCAGGGGCCAACGTCCTGACTTTC
CASSQQAGANVLTF
>.|TRBV18|TRBJ2-1|.
TGTGCCAGCTCACCATCAGCGATCGGAGCCTACAATGAGCAGTTCTTC
CASSPSAIGAYNEQFF
>.|TRBV5-6|TRBJ2-7|TRBD2
TGTGCCAGCAGCTTGGTCCCGGGAGGATCCTCAGGACACGAGCAGTACTTC
CASSLVPGGSSGHEQYF
>.|TRBV28|TRBJ1-2|.
TGTGCCAGCAGCGATCCTACCTTTCGCTACACCTTC
CASSDPTFRYTF
>.|TRBV6-5|TRBJ2-7|TRBD2
TGTGCCAGCAGTAAGCCGGGACTAGCCTACGAGCAGTACTTC
CASSKPGLAYEQYF
>.|TRBV27|TRBJ2-1|TRBD1
TGTGCCAGCAGTCAAGGCCCTACAGGGGCGTCCTACAATGAGCAGTTCTTC
CASSQGPTGASYNEQFF
>.|TRBV7-3|TRBJ2-7|.
TGTGCCAGCAGCCCCCGAAGGGAGGCGTCCTACGAGCAGTACTTC
CASSPRREASYEQYF
>.|TRBV28|TRBJ1-3|.
TGTGCCAGCAGTCTAGGTCGGGGGGCTGGAAACACCATATATTTT
CASSLGRGAGNTIYF
>.|TRBV5-1|TRBJ2-7|.
TGCGCCAGCAGCTTGGATTGGAGGGAACAGTACTTC
CASSLDWREQYF
>.|TRBV7-9|TRBJ2-3|TRBD2
TGTGCCAGCAGCGGGACCTCGGGGGGGTCGTTTCCAGATACGCAGTATTTT
CASSGTSGGSFPDTQYF
>.|TRBV7-2|TRBJ1-5|TRBD1
TGTGCCAGCAGCTTATACAGGGGAGGCAATCAGCCCCAGCATTTT
CASSLYRGGNQPQHF